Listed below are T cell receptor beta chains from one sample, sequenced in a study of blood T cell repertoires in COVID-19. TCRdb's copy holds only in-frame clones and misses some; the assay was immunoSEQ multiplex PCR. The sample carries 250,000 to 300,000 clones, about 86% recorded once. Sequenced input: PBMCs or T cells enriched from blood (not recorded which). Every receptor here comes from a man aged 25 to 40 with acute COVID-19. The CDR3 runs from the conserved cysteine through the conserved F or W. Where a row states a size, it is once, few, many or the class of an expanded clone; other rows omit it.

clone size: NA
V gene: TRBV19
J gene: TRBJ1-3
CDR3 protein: CASSSTGGGNTIYF

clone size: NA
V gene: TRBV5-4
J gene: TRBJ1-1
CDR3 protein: CASSPQGNTEAFF

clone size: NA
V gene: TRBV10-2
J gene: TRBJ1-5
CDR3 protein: CASSPWGGNQPQHF

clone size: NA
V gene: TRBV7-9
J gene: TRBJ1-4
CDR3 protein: CASSRPGQGEKLFF

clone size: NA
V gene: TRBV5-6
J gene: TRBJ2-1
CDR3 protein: CASSLVMRLDSVQFF

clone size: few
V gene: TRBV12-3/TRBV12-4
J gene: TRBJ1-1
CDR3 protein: CASSLMNTEAFF

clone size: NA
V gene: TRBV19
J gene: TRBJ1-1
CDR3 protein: CASSITLAGMNTEAFF

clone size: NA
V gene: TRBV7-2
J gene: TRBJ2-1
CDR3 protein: CASSWDRAEQFF

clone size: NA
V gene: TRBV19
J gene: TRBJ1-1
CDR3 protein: CASSLSTGVGTEAFF

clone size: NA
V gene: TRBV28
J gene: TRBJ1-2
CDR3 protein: CASSPAGYGYTF

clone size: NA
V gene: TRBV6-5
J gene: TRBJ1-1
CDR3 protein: CASSFSGGTEAFF

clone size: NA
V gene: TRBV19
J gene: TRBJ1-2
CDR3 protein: CASKGSLRQPMFGGYTF

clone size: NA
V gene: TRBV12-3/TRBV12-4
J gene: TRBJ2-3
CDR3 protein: CASIRYRTDTQYF

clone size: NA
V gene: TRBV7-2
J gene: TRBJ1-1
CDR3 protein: CASSLQIRGPKAFF

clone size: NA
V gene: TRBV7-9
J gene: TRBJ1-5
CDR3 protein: CASSPAQNQPQHF

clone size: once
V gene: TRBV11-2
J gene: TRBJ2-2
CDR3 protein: CASSLFSGRTKLAVGELFF

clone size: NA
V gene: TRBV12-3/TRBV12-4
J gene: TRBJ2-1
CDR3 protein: CASSLSGDEQFF